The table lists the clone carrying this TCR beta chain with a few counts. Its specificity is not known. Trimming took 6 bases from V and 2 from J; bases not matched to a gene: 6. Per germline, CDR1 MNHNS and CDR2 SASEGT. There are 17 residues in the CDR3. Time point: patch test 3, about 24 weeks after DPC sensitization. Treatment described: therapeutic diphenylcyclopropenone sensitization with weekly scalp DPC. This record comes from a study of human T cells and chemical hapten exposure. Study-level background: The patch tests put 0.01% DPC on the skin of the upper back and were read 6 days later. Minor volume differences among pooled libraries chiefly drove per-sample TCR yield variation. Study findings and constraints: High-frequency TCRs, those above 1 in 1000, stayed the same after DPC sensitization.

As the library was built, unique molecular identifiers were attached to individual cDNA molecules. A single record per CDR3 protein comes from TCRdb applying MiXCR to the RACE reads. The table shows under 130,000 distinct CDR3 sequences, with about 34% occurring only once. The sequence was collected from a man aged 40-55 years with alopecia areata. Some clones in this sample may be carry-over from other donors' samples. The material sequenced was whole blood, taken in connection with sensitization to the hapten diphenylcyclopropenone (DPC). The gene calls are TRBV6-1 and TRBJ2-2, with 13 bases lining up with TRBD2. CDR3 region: CASSPGLAGRNTGELFF. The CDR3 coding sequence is TGTGCCAGCAGCCCGGGACTAGCGGGACGCAACACCGGGGAGCTGTTTTTT.